Reported below is one TCR beta chain. Its cognate antigen has yet to be identified. Per-base qualities were not stored, and no clone one base away is much larger. Each collaborating institution followed its own protocols to collect whole blood in K2EDTA tubes. For TCRbeta analysis, collaborators shipped samples in one of three forms: frozen whole blood, isolated PBMCs, or DNA extracted from either of those sample types. V and J lose 1 base and 7 bases, and a span of 14 bases separates them. Taken from cysteine to phenylalanine, the CDR3 has 14 residues. CDR3 DNA only is kept here, 42 bases in frame from base 1. The germline V gene (reference sequence) supplies CDR1 SEHNR and CDR2 FQNEAQ. TCRbeta CDR3 regions were amplified from genomic DNA by means of the immunoSEQ Assay, a bias-controlled multiplex PCR. Per the source publication's procedure: Nucleated cell counts per sample were estimated from amplification of reference gene primers within the assay. To quantify the absolute abundance of each unique TCRbeta CDR3 rearrangement, sequence reads were collapsed and filtered. For each sample, productive Simpson clonality was calculated as the square root of Simpson's diversity index over productive rearrangements. The table comes from immuneACCESS by way of TCRdb, which keeps in-frame sequences with V and J called. Part of the clones is missing from these tables; in studies checked, under half for an unresolved V gene and the rest for unknown reasons. That table supplies the V and J calls and clone size; D and trimming were determined from the DNA. Counted in this sample were some 45,000 clones; less than 90% of them appeared once. 8.5% to 10% of the sample comes from the top ten.

The data stem from a study of blood T cell repertoires in COVID-19 (TCRdb year 2020). With regard to the full study: The collaborator samples originated in the United States, Italy and Spain and spanned the acute and convalescent phases of COVID-19. The repertoires were made available in a free public database intended to serve as a resource for research on the immune response to SARS-CoV-2. Samples came from the ongoing ImmuneRACE study (first 160 participants) plus 1,254 subjects from 6 global collaborators. A de-identified subject ID, COVID-19 status, age in years and sex were almost always included in the sample metadata. The material from the prospective study consisted of cDNA or gDNA derived from T cells, B-cell-depleted T cells, or PBMCs. The dataset comprised deeply sampled blood TCRbeta repertoires from subjects exposed to, actively infected with, or recovered from COVID-19. Where HLA class I and class II types were available, the types were taken from metadata supplied by the sample provider, not from assay-based typing.

What the study reported, not specific to this receptor: The amount of clinical and demographic metadata varied by source and participant and was provided uncurated.

The chain uses TRBV7-9 and TRBJ2-7; a tentative D match to TRBD1 spans 5 bases. The specimen sequenced was peripheral blood. This receptor was obtained from a human donor in a cohort sampled during active COVID-19. The DNA sequence is given as TGTGCCAGCAGCTTAGATAGTGGGGCGCGAGAGCAGTACTTC. It is translated as CASSLDSGAREQYF.